The rows below give T cell receptor beta chains drawn from one sample of a study of monozygotic twins with inflammatory bowel disease. After re-calling the 5' RACE reads, TCRdb lists one entry per CDR3 protein, DNA absent. Its listing shows approximately 330,000 distinct CDR3 sequences. The specimen sequenced was blood. Receptors were obtained from a human donor with ulcerative colitis or Crohn's disease, or a healthy co-twin of an affected twin (not recorded which). Each CDR3 is given with its conserved first and last residue.

j_call | v_call | cdr3_aa
TRBJ1-3 | TRBV4-1 | CASSPILAGIGGNTIYF
TRBJ1-3 | TRBV24-1 | CATSDGARHSGNTIYF
TRBJ2-7 | TRBV4-3 | CASSQGLAGGYEQYF
TRBJ2-1 | TRBV4-1 | CASSQGTGPYNEQFF
TRBJ2-7 | TRBV5-1 | CASSLRWDRDYEQYF
TRBJ2-7 | TRBV20-1 | CSAWDSSGGSYEQYF
TRBJ2-7 | TRBV2 | CASTRDTTYEQYF
TRBJ2-2 | TRBV4-3 | CASSQDLAGKRELFF
TRBJ2-3 | TRBV6-5 | CASSQGGTQYF
TRBJ2-2 | TRBV7-9 | CASSRKTSLAGELFF
TRBJ2-3 | TRBV20-1 | CSARVTGLANTQYF
TRBJ2-2 | TRBV9 | CASSLRGTNTGELFF
TRBJ2-3 | TRBV24-1 | CATSDSAGGVSGTDTQYF
TRBJ2-3 | TRBV9 | CASSDGTGPLTDTQYF
TRBJ1-5 | TRBV20-1 | CSAMGTGVQPQHF
TRBJ2-7 | TRBV5-1 | CASSLASDRGAEQYF
TRBJ1-6 | TRBV11-2 | CDSSFWGNNSPLHF
TRBJ2-7 | TRBV20-1 | CSTSQGLTYEQYF
TRBJ1-2 | TRBV28 | CASLRGGTNYGYTF
TRBJ2-2 | TRBV12-3/TRBV12-4 | CASKGSNTGELFF
TRBJ2-1 | TRBV5-1 | CASGRDRGLEEQFF
TRBJ2-3 | TRBV28 | CASSLRVSGGTDTQYF
TRBJ2-7 | TRBV20-1 | CSARDITYEQYF
TRBJ1-6 | TRBV12-3/TRBV12-4 | CASSFYQGLSSYNSPLHF
TRBJ2-1 | TRBV12-3/TRBV12-4 | CASSLYRVGLAGHNEQFF
TRBJ1-4 | TRBV5-1 | CASSLGPVEKLFF
TRBJ2-3 | TRBV20-1 | CSDDRASTDTQYF
TRBJ2-5 | TRBV29-1 | CSVSGGVGETQYF
TRBJ1-2 | TRBV27 | CASSSLGGRDRDFYGYTF
TRBJ2-7 | TRBV7-8 | CASSSQGASGLAERYEQYF
TRBJ2-2 | TRBV5-1 | CASSSSGSNTGELFF
TRBJ2-7 | TRBV9 | CASSVTSGTYEQYF
TRBJ2-1 | TRBV2 | CASSFLAGDNEQFF
TRBJ2-7 | TRBV20-1 | CSARGDRVYEQYF
TRBJ1-6 | TRBV6-1 | CASSATGGLNSPLHF